Below are 25 T cell receptor beta chains sequenced from a single sample in a study of T cells in localized non-small cell lung cancer (dated by TCRdb to between 2020 and 2021). Library creation used the immunoSEQ multiplex PCR assay. TCRdb limited this immuneACCESS table to in-frame rearrangements with V and J called. A share of clones is missing; checked studies link under half to unresolved V genes, and the rest is unexplained. The sample profile shows 45,000 or so clones; 65% to 90% of them were found once. The top ten constitute about a sixth of the sample. Here the sequenced sample was peripheral blood mononuclear cells, taken before any cancer treatment. The receptors shown here come from a man aged 40 to 70 with stage III lung adenocarcinoma.

This sequence joins TRBV18 and TRBJ2-5, with 8 bases fitting TRBD2. This CDR3 spans 15 amino acids. The V gene end was trimmed by 3 bases and the J gene end by 5 bases; junction bases not matched to a gene: 8. The germline V gene encodes CDR1 KGHSH and CDR2 LQKENI. CDR3 sequence reads: CASSPNGGARETQYF. CDR3 sequence (DNA): TGTGCCAGCTCACCCAACGGGGGGGCCAGGGAGACCCAGTACTTC. Drawing the rest from reference TRBV18 and TRBJ2-5, the complete variable domain is NAGVMQNPRHLVRRRGQEARLRCSPMKGHSHVYWYRQLPEEGLKFMVYLQKENIIDESGMPKERFSAEFPKEGPSILRIQQVVRGDSAAYFCASSPNGGARETQYFGPGTRLLVL.

The chain uses TRBV5-1 and TRBJ1-1; 8 positions match TRBD1. This CDR3 region has 17 residues. Germline loops: CDR1 SGHRS, CDR2 YFSETQ. The V segment lost 0 bases and the J segment 1 base; nucleotides outside the gene matches: 8. CDR3 in amino acids: CASSLVQGGASNTEAFF. CDR3 DNA sequence: TGCGCCAGCAGCTTGGTACAGGGGGGCGCCTCGAACACTGAAGCTTTCTTT.

This sequence joins TRBV11-2 and TRBJ2-3; the D gene is possibly TRBD1 (6 bases). V was clipped by 2 bases and J by 5 bases, with 14 bases between them. Germline assignment: CDR1 SGHAT and CDR2 FQNNGV. The CDR3 sequence is 15 residues long. The DNA of the CDR3 is TGTGCCAGCAGCTTAAGGGGGACCGAGGGAGATACGCAGTATTTT. Amino acids: CASSLRGTEGDTQYF.

V usage is TRBV5-1 and J usage is TRBJ1-4, with 9 bases fitting TRBD1. V was pared by 2 bases and J by 8 bases, with 4 bases of the junction left unmatched. The CDR3 sequence is 14 residues long. CDR1 is SGHRS, CDR2 YFSETQ, per germline. The CDR3 reads CASSLQGAREKLFF. The CDR3 bases are TGCGCCAGCAGCTTACAGGGGGCGAGAGAAAAACTGTTTTTT.

V usage is TRBV30 and J usage is TRBJ2-2; 16 bases are shared with TRBD2. The CDR3 is 17 residues long. The V and J ends lost 3 bases and 6 bases, in that order; junction bases with no gene match: 7. Germline V gives CDR1 GTSNPN, CDR2 SVGIG (reference sequence). CDR3 DNA sequence: TGTGCCTGGAGGGGACTAGCGGGAGGGCAGGGCGCCGGGGAGCTGTTTTTT. Its protein product is CAWRGLAGGQGAGELFF.

The CDR3 nucleotides are TGCGCCAGCAGTGAGCAGGGAGGTCAGCCCCAGCATTTT. It codes for CASSEQGGQPQHF. The V and J genes are TRBV10-2 and TRBJ1-5; a possible D gene is TRBD1 (5 bases). This CDR3 comprises 13 residues. Germline V gives CDR1 WSHSY, CDR2 SAAADI. The germline V and J ends were trimmed by 2 bases and 6 bases, with 8 bases remaining between them.

J is TRBJ2-2 and V is TRBV5-1, with 11 bases fitting TRBD1. This CDR3 is 16 amino acids long. V was clipped by 6 bases and J by 3 bases; unmatched bases: 7. The germline V gene has CDR1 SGHRS and CDR2 YFSETQ. The CDR3 DNA reads TGCGCCAGCAAACCATGGACAGGGGGCTACACCGGGGAGCTGTTTTTT. This translates into CASKPWTGGYTGELFF.

This clone has a handful of counts. This sequence joins TRBV7-9 and TRBJ1-2; weak D call: TRBD1 (5 bases). CDR3 length: 13 residues. Deletions cut 4 bases from V and 6 bases from J, with 12 bases between. Per the germline V gene, CDR1 is SEHNR and CDR2 is FQNEAQ (reference sequence). CDR3 DNA: TGTGCCAGCAGCTCAAAGCCGGGGGATGGCTACACCTTC. Protein sequence: CASSSKPGDGYTF. Combining the CDR3 with reference TRBV7-9 and TRBJ1-2 gives the whole variable domain DTGVSQNPRHKITKRGQNVTFRCDPISEHNRLYWYRQTLGQGPEFLTYFQNEAQLEKSRLLSDRFSAERPKGSFSTLEIQRTEQGDSAMYLCASSSKPGDGYTFGSGTRLTVV.

This chain uses TRBV5-8 with TRBJ2-3, with D possibly matching TRBD1 (6 bases). The germline CDR1 and CDR2 sequences are SGHTS and YDEGEE. V lost 8 bases and J lost 8, with 30 bases in between. The CDR3 loop spans 17 amino acids. Written as DNA, the CDR3 is TGTGCCAGGACATTCGGGACACAAATCCGAAGTTCCAGTACGCAGTATTTT. It yields the protein CARTFGTQIRSSSTQYF.

The chain joins TRBV11-2 to TRBJ2-5; no clear D. Germline CDR1 SGHAT, CDR2 FQNNGV. V was clipped by 4 bases and J by 2 bases, with 11 bases between them. The CDR3 contains 14 residues. DNA of the CDR3: TGTGCCAGCAGCTACTCAGGAATACAAGAGACCCAGTACTTC. This gives the protein CASSYSGIQETQYF.

J is TRBJ1-2 and V is TRBV19; tentative D call: TRBD1 (6 bases). V lost 3 bases, J lost 3 bases, and 14 bases lay in between. Germline V gene sequence: CDR1 LNHDA, CDR2 SQIVND (reference sequence). The CDR3 loop spans 15 amino acids. DNA for the CDR3: TGTGCCAGTAGTATCGCGGGGGGCGGGTACTATGGCTACACCTTC. It yields the protein CASSIAGGGYYGYTF.

The J gene is TRBJ2-1, the V gene TRBV28; 13 bases are a match to TRBD2. The V gene's germline CDR1 is MDHEN and CDR2 SYDVKM. The CDR3 is made up of 19 amino acids. Trimming at V came to 5 bases and at J to 2 bases, leaving 12 bases not matched to a gene. The CDR3 DNA sequence: TGTGCCAGCAGTCAGCCGGGACTAGCGGGGCCCGTCCCCTACAATGAGCAGTTCTTC. Its protein is CASSQPGLAGPVPYNEQFF.

The table lists this clone with many counts. The V and J genes are TRBV2 and TRBJ2-7, with 7 bases identical to TRBD1. CDR3 size: 14 residues. The germline CDR1 and CDR2 sequences are SNHLY and FYNNEI. Unmatched junction bases numbered 9, after V lost 6 bases and J lost 4 bases. The CDR3 reads CASSEQGLGYEQYF. CDR3 in DNA: TGTGCCAGCAGCGAACAGGGGCTAGGTTACGAGCAGTACTTC.

The V gene is TRBV7-3, the J gene TRBJ2-5; possibly TRBD1 for D (6 bases). The better agreement between TRBJ2-7 and the DNA end casts doubt on the J call. This CDR3 contains 16 residues. The V gene's germline CDR1 is SGHTA and CDR2 FQGTGA. CDR3 DNA: TGTGCCAGCAGCTTAGATAGTCGGGACACGGGCTACGAGCAGTACTTC. It encodes CASSLDSRDTGYEQYF.

The rearrangement joins TRBV18 to TRBJ2-3, with 13 bases fitting TRBD2. V lost 1 base and J lost 4; bases outside the gene matches: 17. Germline V gene sequence: CDR1 KGHSH, CDR2 LQKENI. There are 21 residues in the CDR3. The CDR3 spells CASSPRLHETSGGAYSDTQYF. CDR3 bases: TGTGCCAGCTCACCACGACTTCACGAAACTAGCGGGGGGGCCTACTCAGATACGCAGTATTTT.

This sequence joins TRBV5-1 and TRBJ2-5; the match to TRBD1 covers 12 bases. The V gene's germline CDR1 is SGHRS and CDR2 YFSETQ. This CDR3 comprises 18 residues. Trimming removed 8 bases from V and 4 bases from J; junction bases left unmatched: 18. This chain's CDR3 is CASIPGTGGMGRRETQYF. The CDR3 coding sequence is TGCGCCAGTATTCCCGGGACAGGGGGCATGGGTCGACGAGAGACCCAGTACTTC.

The chain combines TRBV15 with TRBJ2-1, with a tentative D call TRBD1 (5 bases). Germline V lookup: CDR1 LNHNV, CDR2 YYDKDF (reference sequence). V was cut by 1 base and J by 10 bases, with 14 bases left in between. The CDR3 runs 14 residues. CDR3 loop: CATSRAGIGAEQFF. CDR3 nucleotides: TGTGCCACCAGCAGAGCTGGGATTGGGGCAGAGCAGTTCTTC.

This chain links TRBV6-6 with TRBJ2-5, with TRBD2 matching 14 bases. The length of the CDR3 is 15 residues. Germline V gene lookup returns CDR1 MNHNY and CDR2 SVGAGI (reference sequence). Unmatched junction bases numbered 3, after V lost 5 bases and J lost 4 bases. The CDR3 is CASSGTSGGRETQYF. CDR3 bases: TGTGCCAGCAGTGGGACTAGCGGGGGCAGAGAGACCCAGTACTTC.

The chain carries TRBV6-6 and TRBJ2-7, with TRBD1 identical over 8 bases. From germline, CDR1 is MNHNY and CDR2 SVGAGI (reference sequence). The CDR3 extends over 14 amino acids. Unmatched junction bases numbered 7, after V lost 7 bases and J lost 2 bases. The CDR3 DNA reads as TGTGCCAGCAAATACGGACAGGGCCCCTACGAGCAGTACTTC. This codes for CASKYGQGPYEQYF.

The genes are TRBV5-6 and TRBJ2-5, with D unresolved. Trimming left V 3 bases short and J 5 bases short, with 8 bases between. The germline CDR1 and CDR2 sequences are SGHDT and YYEEEE. The CDR3 has 12 amino acids. The CDR3 reads CASSSSSETQYF. CDR3 DNA sequence: TGTGCCAGCAGCTCCTCTTCGGAGACCCAGTACTTC.

As regards this clone: Different DNA sequences within this sample yield the same CDR3. The V call is TRBV5-8, the J call TRBJ2-7, with 8 bases identical to TRBD1. This CDR3 spans 15 amino acids. Per germline, CDR1 SGHTS and CDR2 YDEGEE. Trimming took 3 bases from V and 2 from J; bases not matched to a gene: 7. DNA for the CDR3: TGTGCCAGCAGCTCCAGGGGGCGGACAACCTACGAGCAGTACTTC. Protein sequence: CASSSRGRTTYEQYF. Full variable domain (missing parts from reference TRBV5-8 and TRBJ2-7): EAGVTQSPTHLIKTRGQQATLRCSPISGHTSVYWYQQALGLGLQFLLWYDEGEERNRGNFPPRFSGRQFPNYSSELNVNALELEDSALYLCASSSRGRTTYEQYFGPGTRLTVT.

By sample fraction, this clone is medium-sized. CDR3 DNA sequence: TGTGCCAGTAGTATCCGGGACGGCGGCCACAATGAGCAGTTCTTC. The encoded protein is CASSIRDGGHNEQFF. J is TRBJ2-1 and V is TRBV19, with D perhaps given as TRBD1 or TRBD2 (5 bases each). Trimming removed 3 bases from V and 5 bases from J, with 14 bases in between. Germline values: CDR1 LNHDA, CDR2 SQIVND (reference sequence). The CDR3 length is 15 residues. The full variable domain, rest sourced from reference TRBV19 and TRBJ2-1, is DGGITQSPKYLFRKEGQNVTLSCEQNLNHDAMYWYRQDPGQGLRLIYYSQIVNDFQKGDIAEGYSVSREKKESFPLTVTSAQKNPTAFYLCASSIRDGGHNEQFFGPGTRLTVL.

V usage is TRBV5-4 and J usage is TRBJ2-5; 7 bases match TRBD1. This CDR3 contains 15 residues. Looked up from germline, CDR1 is SGHNT and CDR2 is YYREEE (reference sequence). The V and J ends lost 0 bases and 2 bases, in that order; junction bases with no gene match: 4. The CDR3 loop is CASSLGGTVQETQYF. The CDR3 DNA is TGTGCCAGCAGCTTGGGGGGGACAGTACAAGAGACCCAGTACTTC.

The chain has TRBV10-2 and TRBJ2-4, with D possibly matching TRBD2 (6 bases). The CDR3 sequence is 16 residues long. In germline, CDR1 is WSHSY, CDR2 SAAADI. V shed 3 bases and J shed 1 base, with 13 bases lying between them. DNA for the CDR3: TGCGCCAGCAGTGATTGGACTACTTCCGCCAAAAACATTCAGTACTTC. It is translated as CASSDWTTSAKNIQYF.

This sequence joins TRBV5-8 and TRBJ1-6; possible D gene TRBD1, 5 bases. This CDR3 region has 15 residues. Per germline, CDR1 SGHTS and CDR2 YDEGEE. V shed 4 bases and J shed 6 bases, with 14 bases lying between them. The CDR3 DNA follows: TGTGCCAGCAGCGAACTCCGGGACTTTAATTCACCCCTCCACTTT. This sequence encodes CASSELRDFNSPLHF.